This T cell receptor beta chain emerged from a study of blood T cell repertoires in COVID-19. At the level of the study: Samples of COVID-19 (acute and convalescent) were obtained from the United States, Italy and Spain.

Recruitment covered 25 or so US areas and drew participants whose ages spanned roughly 18 to 90 years. Original processing methods: Reference gene primer amplification gave estimated nucleated cell counts. The protocol was immunoSEQ multiplex PCR, while the TCRdb copy is restricted to in-frame clones and leaves out a portion. V, J and clone size reflect that table, while D and trimming were determined from the DNA. Counted here are a few hundred thousand clones, approximately 87% occurring once; the ten biggest clones make up more than 1.5%. This TCR was recovered from a man aged 40-49 years in a cohort exposed to, infected with or recovered from COVID-19 (not recorded which). Sequencing input: PBMCs or T cells enriched from blood (not recorded which).

The CDR3 spells CASSLVKEAGQYF. CDR3 DNA: TGTGCCAGCAGCTTGGTTAAGGAGGCAGGACAGTATTTT. This chain uses TRBV5-7 with TRBJ2-3; tentatively, D is TRBD2 (5 bases). TRBV5-7 belongs to the ORF category, with a function that is uncertain. The length of the CDR3 is 13 residues. V dropped 0 bases and J dropped 12 bases, with 14 bases sitting between them.